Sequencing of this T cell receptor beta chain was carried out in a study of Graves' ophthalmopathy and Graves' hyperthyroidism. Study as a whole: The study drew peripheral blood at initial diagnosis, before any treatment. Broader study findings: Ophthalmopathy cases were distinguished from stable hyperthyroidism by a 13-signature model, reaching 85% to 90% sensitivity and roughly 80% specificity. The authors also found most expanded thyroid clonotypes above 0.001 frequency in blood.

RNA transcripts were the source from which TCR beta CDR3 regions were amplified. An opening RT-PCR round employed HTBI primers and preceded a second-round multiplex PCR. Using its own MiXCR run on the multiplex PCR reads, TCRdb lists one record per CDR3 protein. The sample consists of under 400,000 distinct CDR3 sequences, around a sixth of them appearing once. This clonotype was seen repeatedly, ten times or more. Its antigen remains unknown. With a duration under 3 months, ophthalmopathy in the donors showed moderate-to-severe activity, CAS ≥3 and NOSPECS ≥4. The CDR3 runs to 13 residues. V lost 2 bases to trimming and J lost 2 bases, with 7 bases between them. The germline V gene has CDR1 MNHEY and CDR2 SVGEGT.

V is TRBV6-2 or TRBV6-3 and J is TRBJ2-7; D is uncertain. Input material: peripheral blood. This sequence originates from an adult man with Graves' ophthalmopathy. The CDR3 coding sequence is TGTGCCAGCAGTTACGTTCATACCTACGAGCAGTACTTC. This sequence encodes CASSYVHTYEQYF.